Below, 23 T cell receptor beta chains from the same sample are listed, as sequenced in a study of PD-L1 blockade in urothelial cancer. Assay: immunoSEQ multiplex PCR; the TCRdb copy retains only in-frame clones and omits some. The data hold about 130,000 clones, with roughly 83% observed a single time. The sample's time point: pretreatment peripheral blood. Sequenced here: PBMCs, sampled around atezolizumab (anti-PD-L1) treatment. These receptors all stem from a man aged 50 to 59 with urothelial cancer.

The genes are TRBV25-1 and TRBJ1-2; 8 bases fit TRBD1. In germline, CDR1 is MGHDK, CDR2 SYGVNS. V was clipped by 6 bases and J by 5 bases; unmatched bases: 14. CDR3 length: 16 residues. CDR3 bases: TGTGCCAGCAGGGGAGGACAGGGTAGGCGACATTATGGCTACACCTTC. Translation gives CASRGGQGRRHYGYTF.

The genes are TRBV10-2 and TRBJ2-1; 7 bases match TRBD2. Germline loops: CDR1 WSHSY, CDR2 SAAADI. The CDR3 is 16 amino acids. The V segment lost 1 base and the J segment 5 bases; nucleotides outside the gene matches: 8. The DNA of the CDR3 is TGCGCCAGCAGTGAGTTAGGTCTAGCGGTTGACAATGAGCAGTTCTTC. Translated, it gives CASSELGLAVDNEQFF.

The rearrangement joins TRBV28 to TRBJ2-7; tentative D call: TRBD2 (5 bases). CDR1 and CDR2 (germline): MDHEN, SYDVKM. Trimming pared 8 bases from V and 0 bases from J, leaving 17 bases between. There are 15 residues in the CDR3. CDR3 sequence: CASGGERRRSYEQYF. CDR3 in DNA: TGTGCCAGCGGTGGGGAGCGACGCCGCTCCTACGAGCAGTACTTC.

V gene TRBV6-5 combines with J gene TRBJ2-7, with 7 bases lining up with TRBD2. Unmatched junction bases numbered 9, after V lost 6 bases and J lost 4 bases. There are 14 residues in the CDR3. CDR1 MNHEY and CDR2 SVGAGI come from the germline V gene. CDR3 in amino acids: CASSPSGGGYEQYF. The CDR3 DNA reads TGTGCCAGCAGCCCCTCTGGCGGGGGATACGAGCAGTACTTC.

This chain connects TRBV27 to TRBJ2-7; D is uncertain. V lost 2 bases to trimming and J lost 4 bases, with 9 bases between them. Germline loops: CDR1 MNHEY, CDR2 SMNVEV (reference sequence). The CDR3 covers 13 residues. For the CDR3, the DNA is TGTGCCAGCAGTTTAAGCTTCCGGTACGAGCAGTACTTC. As protein: CASSLSFRYEQYF.

This rearrangement joins TRBV6-1 to TRBJ2-3, with D tentatively TRBD2 (7 bases). Trimming shortened V by 1 base and J by 1 base, and 15 bases separated the two germline ends. Germline values: CDR1 MNHNS, CDR2 SASEGT. The CDR3 loop spans 17 amino acids. The CDR3 spells CASSEGRAGAGTDTQYF. The CDR3 nucleotides are TGTGCCAGCAGTGAAGGGAGGGCGGGGGCGGGCACAGATACGCAGTATTTT.

This clone was counted only a few times. The V call is TRBV2, the J call TRBJ1-3; the D gene is possibly TRBD1 (6 bases). This CDR3 comprises 15 residues. Germline CDR1 reads SNHLY; CDR2 reads FYNNEI. The V gene lost 4 bases and the J gene lost 4 bases, with 14 bases spanning the gap. For the CDR3, the DNA is TGTGCCAGCAGTGCTAACAGGGCGTCCGGAAACACCATATATTTT. It specifies CASSANRASGNTIYF.

V and J are TRBV5-1 and TRBJ1-1, with 10 bases fitting TRBD1. The germline V gene encodes CDR1 SGHRS and CDR2 YFSETQ. The CDR3 runs to 15 residues. With 0 bases clipped from V and 5 bases from J, the junction kept 4 bases outside the gene matches. This chain's CDR3 is CASSLDGTGVTEAFF. The CDR3 nucleotides read TGCGCCAGCAGCTTGGACGGGACAGGGGTTACTGAAGCTTTCTTT.

The V call is TRBV7-2, the J call TRBJ2-3; a weak D match, TRBD1 (6 bases). The CDR3 spans 13 residues. Trimming removed 7 bases from V and 3 bases from J, with 11 bases in between. CDR1 is SGHTA and CDR2 is FQGNSA in the germline V gene. The chain's CDR3 is CASTVQGTDTQYF. Here the CDR3 DNA reads TGTGCCAGCACCGTACAGGGAACAGATACGCAGTATTTT.

The chain joins TRBV28 to TRBJ1-1; D perhaps matches TRBD1 (6 bases). Germline V gene sequence: CDR1 MDHEN, CDR2 SYDVKM. The CDR3 is 14 amino acids. Trimming took off 5 bases at V and 4 bases at J, with 14 bases between the two ends. The CDR3, as DNA: TGTGCCAGCAGTAATTACAGGGTGAGCACTGAAGCTTTCTTT. It is translated as CASSNYRVSTEAFF.

The chain combines TRBV9 with TRBJ2-4; D is undetermined. There are 15 residues in the CDR3. From germline, CDR1 is SGDLS and CDR2 YYNGEE. The ends were cut back, 0 bases at V and 0 bases at J, with 7 bases in the middle. This CDR3 reads CASSVDAGAKNIQYF. Written as DNA, the CDR3 is TGTGCCAGCAGCGTAGATGCCGGAGCCAAAAACATTCAGTACTTC.

CDR3 nucleotide sequence: TGTGCCAGCAAAGGAGCTAACTCCTACGAGCAGTACTTC. Protein product: CASKGANSYEQYF. The chain joins TRBV6-5 to TRBJ2-7; no clear D. Germline CDR1 reads MNHEY; CDR2 reads SVGAGI. The CDR3 totals 13 residues. Trimming took 7 bases from V and 0 from J, leaving 10 bases between them.

The chain carries TRBV19 and TRBJ1-2; the D gene is possibly TRBD1 (6 bases). Germline CDR1 reads LNHDA; CDR2 reads SQIVND (reference sequence). Trimming stripped 4 bases from V and 1 base from J, with 10 bases between. The CDR3 runs to 14 residues. Here the CDR3 reads CASSKGQVNYGYTF. The CDR3 bases are TGTGCCAGTAGTAAGGGACAAGTTAACTATGGCTACACCTTC.

The chain couples TRBV19 to TRBJ1-1; 8 positions match TRBD1. The CDR3 covers 14 residues. Trimming at V came to 3 bases and at J to 6 bases, leaving 6 bases not matched to a gene. Germline CDR1 is LNHDA and CDR2 is SQIVND (reference sequence). The CDR3 DNA reads TGTGCCAGTAGTATCTCAGGGGGCGACCCTGAAGCTTTCTTT. Translation gives CASSISGGDPEAFF.

The V gene is TRBV7-3, the J gene TRBJ2-1, with unresolved D. V was trimmed by 3 bases and J by 0 bases, leaving 3 bases between them. Germline assignment: CDR1 SGHTA and CDR2 FQGTGA. The CDR3 covers 13 residues. Written as DNA, the CDR3 is TGTGCCAGCAGCTTTAACTCCTACAATGAGCAGTTCTTC. This gives the protein CASSFNSYNEQFF.

CDR3 sequence (DNA): TGTGCCAGCAGTTACTCGGCGGGCCCCTATGGCTACACCTTC. It is translated as CASSYSAGPYGYTF. The chain links TRBV6-5 to TRBJ1-2; D ambiguous. V was cut by 0 bases and J by 4 bases, with 9 bases left in between. The CDR3 contains 14 residues. CDR1 is MNHEY and CDR2 is SVGAGI in the germline V gene.

V gene TRBV5-1 combines with J gene TRBJ1-2; no clear D. Trimming shortened V by 4 bases and J by 8 bases, and 18 bases separated the two germline ends. Germline-derived CDR1 and CDR2 are SGHRS and YFSETQ. The CDR3 spans 14 residues. The DNA of the CDR3 is TGCGCCAGCAGCCTCTCGACCGCGGCCAGCGGCTACACCTTC. Translation: CASSLSTAASGYTF.

This clone showed up just once. The V gene is TRBV7-8, the J gene TRBJ1-1; possibly TRBD1 for D (5 bases). Germline V gives CDR1 SGHVS, CDR2 FQNEAQ. V was cut by 1 base and J by 10 bases, with 7 bases left in between. CDR3 length: 11 residues. The CDR3 loop is CASSLGRGAFF. CDR3 nucleotide sequence: TGTGCCAGCAGCTTAGGGAGGGGAGCTTTCTTT. Full variable domain (remainder filled in from reference TRBV7-8 and TRBJ1-1): GAGVSQSPRYKVAKRGQDVALRCDPISGHVSLFWYQQALGQGPEFLTYFQNEAQLDKSGLPSDRFFAERPEGSVSTLKIQRTQQEDSAVYLCASSLGRGAFFGQGTRLTVV.

This clone was recorded only once. The chain combines TRBV27 with TRBJ2-7; 9 bases are a match to TRBD1. Germline loops: CDR1 MNHEY, CDR2 SMNVEV (reference sequence). J lost 2 bases, V lost 0 bases, and 5 bases had no gene match. There are 16 residues in the CDR3. The CDR3 sequence is CASSLSSGQGTYEQYF. CDR3 nucleotides: TGTGCCAGCAGTTTATCTTCGGGACAGGGTACCTACGAGCAGTACTTC.

This clone was recorded once. This chain uses TRBV9 with TRBJ2-6; no definite D call. Germline CDR1 is SGDLS and CDR2 is YYNGEE. The CDR3 has 14 amino acids. The germline V and J ends were trimmed by 0 bases and 2 bases, with 3 bases remaining between them. The CDR3 region has the DNA TGTGCCAGCAGCGTAGGCGCTGGGGCCAACGTCCTGACTTTC. Protein product: CASSVGAGANVLTF. Filled out from reference TRBV9 and TRBJ2-6, the complete variable domain reads DSGVTQTPKHLITATGQRVTLRCSPRSGDLSVYWYQQSLDQGLQFLIQYYNGEERAKGNILERFSAQQFPDLHSELNLSSLELGDSALYFCASSVGAGANVLTFGAGSRLTVL.

This rearrangement joins TRBV2 to TRBJ1-5; D may be TRBD1 (6 bases). V gave up 5 bases and J gave up 5 bases, with 13 bases separating them. Germline CDR1 reads SNHLY; CDR2 reads FYNNEI. The CDR3 totals 14 residues. The CDR3 sequence is CASSTRQDYQPQHF. The CDR3 coding sequence is TGTGCCAGCAGTACCCGACAGGATTATCAGCCCCAGCATTTT.

The gene calls are TRBV25-1 and TRBJ2-6; TRBD2 might be the D (6 bases). Germline CDR1 is MGHDK and CDR2 is SYGVNS. Trimming pared 9 bases from V and 0 bases from J, leaving 15 bases between. CDR3 size: 16 residues. Here the CDR3 DNA reads TGTGCCAGTAGCGGCTGGGGCAACTCTGGGGCCAACGTCCTGACTTTC. It translates to CASSGWGNSGANVLTF.

The genes are TRBV6-5 and TRBJ2-5; tentatively, D is TRBD2 (6 bases). The length of the CDR3 is 15 residues. In germline, CDR1 is MNHEY, CDR2 SVGAGI. The germline V and J ends were trimmed by 2 bases and 0 bases, with 10 bases remaining between them. CDR3 bases: TGTGCCAGCAGTTACGGCCTAGCGAACCAAGAGACCCAGTACTTC. Its translation is CASSYGLANQETQYF.